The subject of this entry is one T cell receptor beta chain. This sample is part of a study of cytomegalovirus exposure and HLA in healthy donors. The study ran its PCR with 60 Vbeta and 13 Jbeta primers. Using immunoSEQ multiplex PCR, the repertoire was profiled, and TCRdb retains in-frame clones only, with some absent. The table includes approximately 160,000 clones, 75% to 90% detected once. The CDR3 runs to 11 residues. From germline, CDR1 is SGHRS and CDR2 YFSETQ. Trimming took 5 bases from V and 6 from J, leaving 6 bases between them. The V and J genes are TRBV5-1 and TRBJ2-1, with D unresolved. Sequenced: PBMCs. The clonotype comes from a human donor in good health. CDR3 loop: CASRTGNEQFF. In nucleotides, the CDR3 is TGCGCCAGCAGAACTGGCAATGAGCAGTTCTTC.